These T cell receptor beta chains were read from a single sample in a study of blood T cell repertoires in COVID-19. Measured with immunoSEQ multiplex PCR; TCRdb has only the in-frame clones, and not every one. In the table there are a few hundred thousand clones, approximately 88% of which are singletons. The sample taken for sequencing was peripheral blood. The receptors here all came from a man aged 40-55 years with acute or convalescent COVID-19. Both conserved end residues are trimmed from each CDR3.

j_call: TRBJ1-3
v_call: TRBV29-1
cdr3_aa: SGGQASGNTIY

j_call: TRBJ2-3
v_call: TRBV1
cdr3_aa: TSNPRGPGERTDTQY

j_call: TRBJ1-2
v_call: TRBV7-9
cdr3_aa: ASSLSITENYGYT

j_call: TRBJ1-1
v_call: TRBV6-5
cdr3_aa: ASSNDLNTEAF

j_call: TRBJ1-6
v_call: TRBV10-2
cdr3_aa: ASGTGQGSPLH

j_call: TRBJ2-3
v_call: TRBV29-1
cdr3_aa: SVSPGQGGDTQY

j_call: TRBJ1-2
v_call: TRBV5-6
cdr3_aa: ASSPIPTGGYGYT

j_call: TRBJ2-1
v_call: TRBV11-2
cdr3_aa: ASSFGGANEQF

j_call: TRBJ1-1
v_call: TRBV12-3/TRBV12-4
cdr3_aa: ASSLDSNTEAF

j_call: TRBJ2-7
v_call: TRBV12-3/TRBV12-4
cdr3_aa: ASSQGGEQY

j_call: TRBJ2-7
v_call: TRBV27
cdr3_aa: ASSRGQGNPVGYEQY

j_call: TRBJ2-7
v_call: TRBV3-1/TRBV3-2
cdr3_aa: ASSQVHLYEQY

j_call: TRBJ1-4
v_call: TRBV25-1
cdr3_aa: ASSGSGNLEKLF

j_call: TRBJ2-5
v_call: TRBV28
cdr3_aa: ASSLWTGGQETQY

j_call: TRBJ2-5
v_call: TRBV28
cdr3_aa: ASSGGRKYQETQY

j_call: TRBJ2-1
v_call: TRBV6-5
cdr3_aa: ASSLLPSSYNEQF

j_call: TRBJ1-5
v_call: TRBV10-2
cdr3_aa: ASRQTAGPNQPQH

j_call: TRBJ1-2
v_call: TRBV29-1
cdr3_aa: SVEAGTLEEGGYT

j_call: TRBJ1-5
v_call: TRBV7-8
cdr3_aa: ASSLGRDYSNQPQH

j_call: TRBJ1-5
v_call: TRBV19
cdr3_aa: ASRVEDRGSQPQH

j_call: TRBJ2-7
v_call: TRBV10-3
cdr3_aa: AIRSDRVYDEQY

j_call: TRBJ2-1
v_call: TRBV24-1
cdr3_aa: ATSERDSYNEQF

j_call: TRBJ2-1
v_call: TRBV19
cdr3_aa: ASSIRSRYNEQF

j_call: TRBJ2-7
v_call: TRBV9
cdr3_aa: ASSVGAGLDYEQY

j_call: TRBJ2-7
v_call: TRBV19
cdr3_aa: ASSIGLSSYEQY

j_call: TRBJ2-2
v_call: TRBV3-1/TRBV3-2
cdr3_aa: ASSHERQGGTGELF

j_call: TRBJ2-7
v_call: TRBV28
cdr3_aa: ASRPGGRRFYEQY

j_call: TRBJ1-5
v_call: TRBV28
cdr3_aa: ASSSPWGRRGRSPQPQH

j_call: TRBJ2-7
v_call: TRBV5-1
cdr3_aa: ASSGLAGGQVEQY

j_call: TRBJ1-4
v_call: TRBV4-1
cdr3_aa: ASSQADRENEKLF

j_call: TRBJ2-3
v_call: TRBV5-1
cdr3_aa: ASSLPSGATDTQY

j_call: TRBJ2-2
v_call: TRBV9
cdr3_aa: ASSIAGNTGELF

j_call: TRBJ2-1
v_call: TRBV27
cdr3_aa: ASSLGTSGREQF

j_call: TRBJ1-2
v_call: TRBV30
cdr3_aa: AWSVGPGGSLLINYGYT

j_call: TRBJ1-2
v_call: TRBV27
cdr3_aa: ASRGQTTERSYT

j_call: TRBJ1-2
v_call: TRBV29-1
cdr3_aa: SVRTGRAYGYT

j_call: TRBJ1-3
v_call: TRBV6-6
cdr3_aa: ASSLTGFSGNTIY

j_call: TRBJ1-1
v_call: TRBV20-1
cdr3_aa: SATVNTEAF

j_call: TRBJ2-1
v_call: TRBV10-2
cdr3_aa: AILQESWEQF

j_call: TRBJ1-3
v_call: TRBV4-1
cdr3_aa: ASSQDFRNTIY

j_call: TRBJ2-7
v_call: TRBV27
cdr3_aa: ASPQAIPSSYEQY

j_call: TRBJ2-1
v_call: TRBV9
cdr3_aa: ASSGNWELAGTGSYNEQF

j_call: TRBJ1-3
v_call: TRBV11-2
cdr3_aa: ASSLVFTGAGNTIY

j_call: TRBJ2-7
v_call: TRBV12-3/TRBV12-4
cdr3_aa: ASSTGYEQY

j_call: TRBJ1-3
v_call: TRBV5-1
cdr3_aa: ASSPRQGKNTIY

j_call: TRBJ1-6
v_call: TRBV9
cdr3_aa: ASSDSGNSPLH

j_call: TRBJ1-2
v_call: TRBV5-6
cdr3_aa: ASSFIAVSNYGYT

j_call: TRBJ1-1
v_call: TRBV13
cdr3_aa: ASSFTFRGEAF